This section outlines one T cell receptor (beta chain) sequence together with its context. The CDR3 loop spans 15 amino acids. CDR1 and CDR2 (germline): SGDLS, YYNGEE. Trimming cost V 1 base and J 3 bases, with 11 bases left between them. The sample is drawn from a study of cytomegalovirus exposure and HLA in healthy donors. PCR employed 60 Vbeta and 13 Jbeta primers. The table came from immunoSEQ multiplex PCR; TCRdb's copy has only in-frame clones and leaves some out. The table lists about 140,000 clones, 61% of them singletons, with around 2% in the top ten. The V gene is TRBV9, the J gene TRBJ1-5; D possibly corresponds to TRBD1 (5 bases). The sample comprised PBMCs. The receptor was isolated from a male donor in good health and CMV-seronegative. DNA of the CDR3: TGTGCCAGCAGCGTAACGGGGGGGACCAATCAGCCCCAGCATTTT. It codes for CASSVTGGTNQPQHF.